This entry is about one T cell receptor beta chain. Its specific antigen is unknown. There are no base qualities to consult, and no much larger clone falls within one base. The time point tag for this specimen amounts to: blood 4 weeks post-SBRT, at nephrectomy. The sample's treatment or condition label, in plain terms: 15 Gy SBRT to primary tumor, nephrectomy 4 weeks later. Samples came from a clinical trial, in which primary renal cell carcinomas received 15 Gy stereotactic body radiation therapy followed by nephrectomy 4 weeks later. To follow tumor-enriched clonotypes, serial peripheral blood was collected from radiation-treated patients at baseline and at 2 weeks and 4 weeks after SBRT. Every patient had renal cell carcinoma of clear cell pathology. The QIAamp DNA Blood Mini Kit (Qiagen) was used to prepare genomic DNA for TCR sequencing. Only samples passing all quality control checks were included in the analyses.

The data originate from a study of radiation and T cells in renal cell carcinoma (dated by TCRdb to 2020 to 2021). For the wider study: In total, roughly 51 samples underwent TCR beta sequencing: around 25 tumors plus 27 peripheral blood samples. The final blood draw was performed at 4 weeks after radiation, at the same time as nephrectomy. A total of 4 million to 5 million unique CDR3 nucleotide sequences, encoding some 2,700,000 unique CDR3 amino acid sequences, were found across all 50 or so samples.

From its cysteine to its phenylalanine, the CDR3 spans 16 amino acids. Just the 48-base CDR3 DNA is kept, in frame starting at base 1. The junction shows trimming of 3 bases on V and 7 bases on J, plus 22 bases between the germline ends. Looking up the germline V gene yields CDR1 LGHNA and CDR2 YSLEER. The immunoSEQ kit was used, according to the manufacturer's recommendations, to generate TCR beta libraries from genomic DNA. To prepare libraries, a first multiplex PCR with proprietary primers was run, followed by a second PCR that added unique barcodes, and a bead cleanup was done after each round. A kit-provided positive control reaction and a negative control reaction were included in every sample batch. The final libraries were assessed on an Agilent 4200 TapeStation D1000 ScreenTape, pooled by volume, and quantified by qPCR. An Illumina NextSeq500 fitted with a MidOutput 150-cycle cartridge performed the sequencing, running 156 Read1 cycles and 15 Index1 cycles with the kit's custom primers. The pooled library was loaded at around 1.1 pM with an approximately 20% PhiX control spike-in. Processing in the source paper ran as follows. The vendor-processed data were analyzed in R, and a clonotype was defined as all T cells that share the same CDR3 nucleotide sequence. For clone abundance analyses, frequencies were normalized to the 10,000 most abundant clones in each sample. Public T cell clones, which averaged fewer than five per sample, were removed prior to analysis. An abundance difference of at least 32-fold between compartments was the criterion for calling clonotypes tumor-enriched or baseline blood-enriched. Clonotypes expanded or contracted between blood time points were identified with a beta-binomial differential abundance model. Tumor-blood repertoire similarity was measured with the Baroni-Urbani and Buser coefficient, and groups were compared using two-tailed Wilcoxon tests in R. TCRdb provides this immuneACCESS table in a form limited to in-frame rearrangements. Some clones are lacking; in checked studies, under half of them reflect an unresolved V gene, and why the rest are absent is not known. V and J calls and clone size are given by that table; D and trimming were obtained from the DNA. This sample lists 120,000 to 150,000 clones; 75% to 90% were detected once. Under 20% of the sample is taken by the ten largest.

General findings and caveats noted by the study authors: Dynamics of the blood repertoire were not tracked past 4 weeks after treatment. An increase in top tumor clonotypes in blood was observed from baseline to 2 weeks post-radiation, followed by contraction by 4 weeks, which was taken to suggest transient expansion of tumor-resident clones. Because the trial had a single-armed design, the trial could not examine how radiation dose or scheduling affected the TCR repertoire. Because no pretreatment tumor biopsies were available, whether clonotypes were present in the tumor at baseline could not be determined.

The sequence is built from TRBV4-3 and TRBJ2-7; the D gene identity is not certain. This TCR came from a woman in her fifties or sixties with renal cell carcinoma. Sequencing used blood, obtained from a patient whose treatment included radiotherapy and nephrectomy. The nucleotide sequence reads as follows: TGCGCCAGCAGCCATGACTCATATCGGGTGATGGGAGAGCAGTACTTC. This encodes CASSHDSYRVMGEQYF.